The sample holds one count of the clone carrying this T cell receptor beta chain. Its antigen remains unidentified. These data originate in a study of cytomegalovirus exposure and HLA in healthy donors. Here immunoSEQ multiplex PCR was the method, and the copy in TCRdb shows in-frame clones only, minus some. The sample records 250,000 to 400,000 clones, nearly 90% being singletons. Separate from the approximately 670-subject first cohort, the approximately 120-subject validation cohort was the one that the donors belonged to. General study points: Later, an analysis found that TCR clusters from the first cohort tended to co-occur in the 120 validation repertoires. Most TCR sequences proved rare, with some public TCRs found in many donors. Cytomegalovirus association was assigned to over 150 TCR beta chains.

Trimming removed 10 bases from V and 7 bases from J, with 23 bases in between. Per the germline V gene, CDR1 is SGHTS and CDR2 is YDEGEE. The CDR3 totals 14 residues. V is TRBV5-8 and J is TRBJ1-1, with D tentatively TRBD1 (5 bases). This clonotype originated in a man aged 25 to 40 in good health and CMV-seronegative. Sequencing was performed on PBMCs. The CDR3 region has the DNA TGTGCCTGCCAAATTCGGCTGGGGGGATTTGAAGCTTTCTTT. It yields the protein CACQIRLGGFEAFF.